This T cell receptor (beta chain) was captured by sequencing in a study of blood T cell repertoires in COVID-19. Study in general: Donors in the United States, Italy and Spain gave samples during acute or convalescent COVID-19. From T cells, B-cell-depleted T cells, or PBMCs came the material, which was cDNA or gDNA.

Original methodology: Nucleated cell counts were estimated from reference gene primer amplification. Sequencing used immunoSEQ multiplex PCR; TCRdb keeps in-frame clones, though not all of them. Clone size and V and J calls were adopted from that table, with D and trimming inferred from the DNA. The sample yields around 50,000 clones, about 82% seen once. The sample taken for sequencing was peripheral blood. The clonotype was recovered from a human donor in a cohort sampled during active COVID-19.

CDR3 sequence reads: CASSPAAGVGEKLFF. CDR3 sequence (DNA): TGTGCCAGCAGCCCCGCGGCGGGTGTTGGGGAAAAACTGTTTTTT. V and J are TRBV7-2 and TRBJ1-4; no definite D call. The length of the CDR3 is 15 residues. V dropped 5 bases and J dropped 8 bases, with 18 bases sitting between them. The V gene's germline CDR1 is SGHTA and CDR2 FQGNSA.